This T cell receptor (beta chain) was found in a study of cytomegalovirus exposure and HLA in healthy donors. Points from the study as a whole: In vitro assays verified that three CMV-associated chains recognized CMV antigens specifically.

A word on this clone: Its antigen is not known.

Separate from the roughly 700-subject first cohort was the roughly 120-subject validation cohort, to which the donors belonged. Sequencing used immunoSEQ multiplex PCR; TCRdb keeps in-frame clones, though not all of them. The sample carries hundreds of thousands of clones, 86% recorded once. The clonotype originates from a woman in her twenties or thirties in good health and CMV-seropositive. What was sequenced was PBMCs.

CDR3 in DNA: TGTGCCAGCAGCTTAGTCAGACTAGCGTTAAGCTCCTACGAGCAGTACTTC. Translating gives CASSLVRLALSSYEQYF. This chain uses TRBV7-8 with TRBJ2-7; 8 nucleotides agree with TRBD2. The ends lost 1 base at V and 0 bases at J; junction bases unmatched: 8. This CDR3 is 17 amino acids long. In germline, CDR1 is SGHVS, CDR2 FQNEAQ.